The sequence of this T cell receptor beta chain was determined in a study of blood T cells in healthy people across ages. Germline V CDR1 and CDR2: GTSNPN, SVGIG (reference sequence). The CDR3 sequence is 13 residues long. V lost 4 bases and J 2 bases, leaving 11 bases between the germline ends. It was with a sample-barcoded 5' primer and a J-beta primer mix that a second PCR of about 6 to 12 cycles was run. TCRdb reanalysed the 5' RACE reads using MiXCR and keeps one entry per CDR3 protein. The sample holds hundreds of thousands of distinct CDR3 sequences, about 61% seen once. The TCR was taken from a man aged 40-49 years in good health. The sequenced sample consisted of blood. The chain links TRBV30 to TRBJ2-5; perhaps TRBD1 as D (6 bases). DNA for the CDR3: TGTGCCTGGACCAGGGGCATACAAGAGACCCAGTACTTC. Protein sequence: CAWTRGIQETQYF. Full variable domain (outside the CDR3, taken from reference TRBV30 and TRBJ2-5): SQTIHQWPATLVQPVGSPLSLECTVEGTSNPNLYWYRQAAGRGLQLLFYSVGIGQISSEVPQNLSASRPQDRQFILSSKKLLLSDSGFYLCAWTRGIQETQYFGPGTRLLVL.